The 10 T cell receptor beta chains below come from one sample, sequenced in a study of blood T cell repertoires in COVID-19. Produced via immunoSEQ multiplex PCR; TCRdb's table is partial and in-frame only. The table records 250,000 to 300,000 clones, approximately 90% of them present only once. Sequenced material: PBMCs or T cells enriched from blood (not recorded which). The receptors were gathered from a woman in her 40s with acute COVID-19.

Written as DNA, the CDR3 is TGCGCCAGCAGCCAGGAGGGTGCAACTAATGAAAAACTGTTTTTT. Protein product: CASSQEGATNEKLFF. The rearrangement joins TRBV4-3 to TRBJ1-4; D gene uncertain. The CDR3 spans 15 residues. The V and J ends lost 3 bases and 0 bases respectively, with 8 bases between them. From germline, CDR1 is LGHNA and CDR2 YSLEER.

The chain is built from TRBV5-4 and TRBJ2-1; 9 nucleotides line up with TRBD1. The CDR3 covers 16 residues. Per the germline V gene, CDR1 is SGHNT and CDR2 is YYREEE (reference sequence). Trimming cost V 2 bases and J 0 bases; bases outside gene matches: 3. CDR3 nucleotides: TGTGCCAGCAGCTTTCCGACAGGGGGCTCCTACAATGAGCAGTTCTTC. Protein product: CASSFPTGGSYNEQFF.

V is TRBV7-2 and J is TRBJ2-1; 13 nucleotides match TRBD2. CDR3 length: 17 residues. V shed 2 bases and J 4 bases; nucleotides not matched to a gene: 5. Germline values: CDR1 SGHTA, CDR2 FQGNSA. The CDR3 bases are TGTGCCAGCAGCTTACACGGACTAGCGGGAGCTTACAATGAGCAGTTCTTC. Residues: CASSLHGLAGAYNEQFF.

J is TRBJ1-5 and V is TRBV11-2; D is perhaps TRBD1 (5 bases). The CDR3 contains 15 residues. V was pared by 2 bases and J by 11 bases, with 19 bases between. CDR1 and CDR2 (germline): SGHAT, FQNNGV. CDR3 sequence: CASSLTGGRSSAQHF. The CDR3 DNA is TGTGCCAGCAGCTTAACGGGGGGACGATCATCGGCCCAGCATTTT.

The chain uses TRBV7-9 and TRBJ1-3, with a tentative D call TRBD1 (5 bases). Germline V gene lookup returns CDR1 SEHNR and CDR2 FQNEAQ (reference sequence). V dropped 5 bases and J dropped 3 bases, with 11 bases sitting between them. This CDR3 region has 14 residues. DNA of the CDR3: TGTGCCAGCAGCCGCTCAGGGCTTGGAAACACCATATATTTT. This codes for CASSRSGLGNTIYF.

V usage is TRBV11-1 and J usage is TRBJ2-7; 9 bases align to TRBD2. Germline V gives CDR1 SGHAT, CDR2 FQDESV (reference sequence). V was pared by 5 bases and J by 4 bases, with 9 bases of the junction left unmatched. The CDR3 is 15 residues long. Written as DNA, the CDR3 is TGTGCCAGCAGCCAACTACTAGCGGGCCTATACGAGCAGTACTTC. Protein product: CASSQLLAGLYEQYF.

In its sample, this clone was seen a few times. This sequence joins TRBV9 and TRBJ2-2; 10 nucleotides align to TRBD2. J lost 6 bases, V lost 3 bases, and 5 bases had no gene match. The CDR3 has 15 amino acids. Per germline, CDR1 SGDLS and CDR2 YYNGEE. The CDR3: CASSEAGGQAGELFF. The DNA for the CDR3 is TGTGCCAGCAGCGAAGCGGGAGGGCAAGCCGGGGAGCTGTTTTTT. Supplemented by reference TRBV9 and TRBJ2-2, the full variable domain reads DSGVTQTPKHLITATGQRVTLRCSPRSGDLSVYWYQQSLDQGLQFLIQYYNGEERAKGNILERFSAQQFPDLHSELNLSSLELGDSALYFCASSEAGGQAGELFFGEGSRLTVL.

This clone has only a few counts. The V and J genes are TRBV3-1 (or the pseudogene TRBV3-2) and TRBJ2-1; 7 positions agree with TRBD1. The CDR3 contains 14 residues. CDR1 and CDR2 (germline): LGHDT, YNNKEL (reference sequence). The trim removed 3 bases at V and 10 bases at J, leaving 9 bases unmatched. The CDR3 region has the DNA TGTGCCAGCAGCCACGCAAGGGGGCTCGGAGAGCAGTTCTTC. It encodes CASSHARGLGEQFF.

The chain uses TRBV7-9 and TRBJ2-2; 13 positions match TRBD2. CDR3 length: 17 amino acids. CDR1 and CDR2 from the germline V gene are SEHNR and FQNEAQ (reference sequence). Germline trimming cut 5 bases from V and 8 bases from J; bases unmatched to any gene: 11. CDR3 loop: CASSPRTSGSVSGELFF. The CDR3 nucleotides read TGTGCCAGCAGCCCCCGGACTAGCGGGAGCGTGAGTGGGGAGCTGTTTTTT.

The chain's CDR3 is CASSTQGDTGELFF. The CDR3 region has the DNA TGTGCCAGCAGCACACAGGGGGACACCGGGGAGCTGTTTTTT. The V gene is TRBV7-3, the J gene TRBJ2-2, with 8 bases aligning to TRBD1. Unmatched junction bases numbered 2, after V lost 5 bases and J lost 3 bases. Germline V gene data show CDR1 as SGHTA and CDR2 as FQGTGA. The CDR3 spans 14 residues. The full variable domain, with the rest looked up from reference TRBV7-3 and TRBJ2-2, is GAGVSQTPSNKVTEKGKYVELRCDPISGHTALYWYRQSLGQGPEFLIYFQGTGAADDSGLPNDRFFAVRPEGSVSTLKIQRTERGDSAVYLCASSTQGDTGELFFGEGSRLTVL.